This TCR beta chain stems from a study of CD8 T cells in Susac syndrome. Study results and caveats: The TCR sequencing and HLA analysis in the study involved a relatively small number of individuals, as the study acknowledged.

With random hexamers, reverse transcription was performed on about 0.45 to 1 ug of RNA. With immunoSEQ multiplex PCR, TCR beta CDR3 was amplified across 54 Vbeta and 13 Jbeta. TCRdb called the immunoSEQ multiplex PCR reads again in MiXCR, with one record for every CDR3 protein. The sample shows 350,000 to 550,000 distinct CDR3 sequences, approximately 85% of them seen only once. Sequencing targeted TCR beta in blood CD8+ and CD4+ T cells. TEMRA cells were enriched by FACS, and CD4+ and CD8+ T cells were negatively isolated. CDR3 length equals 12 residues. Germline CDR1 and CDR2: MNHEY and SMNVEV (reference sequence). V was pared by 4 bases and J by 6 bases, with 9 bases between. This clonotype appeared a few times. The antigen is unknown.

V gene TRBV27 combines with J gene TRBJ1-2; weak D call: TRBD1 (5 bases). The receptor comes from a human donor with multiple sclerosis. Sequencing input: CD8+ T cells from PBMCs. The chain's CDR3 is CASSSGNHGYTF. DNA of the CDR3: TGTGCCAGCAGTTCAGGGAATCATGGCTACACCTTC.